This entry describes one T cell receptor beta chain. Its antigen is still unknown. Regarding treatment: roughly nine-day PBMC culture with coronavirus spike peptide pools or control peptides (ViraFEST assay). Samples of CD4+ T cells were obtained from the unexposed donor before the COVID-19 pandemic (2011-2018). Trimming took off 5 bases at V and 1 base at J, with 3 bases between the two ends. CDR3 length equals 13 residues. Looked up from germline, CDR1 is MDHEN and CDR2 is SYDVKM. The data stem from a study of vaccination and CD4 T cells after COVID-19. With the Oncomine TCR Beta short-read assay, DNA from cultured CD4+ T cells was sequenced. From cultured CD4+ T cells, genomic DNA was extracted. TCRdb reanalysed the PCR reads using MiXCR and keeps one entry per CDR3 protein. Of roughly 9,000 distinct CDR3 sequences in the sample, under 40% were seen once.

Sequenced material: CD4+ T cells from blood, cultured in vitro. This receptor was identified in a human donor in good health. This chain links TRBV28 with TRBJ1-6, with unresolved D. The CDR3: CASSNSYNSPLHF. CDR3 bases: TGTGCCAGCAGTAATTCCTATAATTCACCCCTCCACTTT. The full variable domain, completed using reference TRBV28 and TRBJ1-6, is DVKVTQSSRYLVKRTGEKVFLECVQDMDHENMFWYRQDPGLGLRLIYFSYDVKMKEKGDIPEGYSVSREKKERFSLILESASTNQTSMYLCASSNSYNSPLHFGNGTRLTVT.